This record concerns one T cell receptor beta chain sequence. Its target is unknown. These data belong to a study of STAT5B mutations in CD4+ large granular lymphocyte leukemia. V lost 7 bases and J lost 0; bases outside the gene matches: 6. The CDR3 is 15 residues long. CDR1 is SEHNR and CDR2 is FQNEAQ in the germline V gene (reference sequence). Overall study results and limits: CD4-sorted patient repertoires seemed more clonal than healthy CD4+ repertoires. 8/27 top patient clones versus 2/35 control clones were TRBV06-family.

The survey-level immunoSEQ assay was used. Only in-frame clones appear in the TCRdb table, and some are missing; sequencing was by immunoSEQ multiplex PCR. The repertoire holds roughly 41,000 clones, with 70% to 80% as singletons. The sample taken for sequencing was CD4+ T cells from blood buffy coats. The chain is built from TRBV7-9 and TRBJ1-3; 7 nucleotides agree with TRBD1. This receptor was taken from a human donor in good health. CDR3 bases: TGTGCCAGCAACGGACAGGCCACCTCTGGAAACACCATATATTTT. Amino acids: CASNGQATSGNTIYF.